This T cell receptor beta chain was recovered during a study of CXCR3-negative and CXCR3-positive naive CD8 T cells. Study observations and caveats: CXCR3-positive naive cells had TRB CDR3s that were more hydrophobic than CXCR3-negative naive cells had.

Remarks on this clonotype: Its antigen is as yet unknown.

Libraries were UMI-labeled 5' RACE TRB cDNA. TCRdb reanalyzed the 5' RACE reads and collapses them to one entry per CDR3 protein, without DNA. This sample contains tens of thousands of distinct CDR3 sequences. Sequencing was done on a sample of naive CXCR3+ CD8+ T cells from blood. Documented subset: CD45RO-CCR7+CD27+CD95- naive CD8+ T cells expressing CXCR3 (TNR3+). The TCR comes from a human donor in good health. Some clones in this sample may be carry-over from other donors' samples.

This CDR3 is CASSLEGDNYGYTF. J is TRBJ1-2 and V is TRBV5-1; the TCRdb call, TRBD1, lacks DNA for checking. CDR1 SGHRS and CDR2 YFSETQ come from the germline V gene. There are 14 residues in the CDR3.